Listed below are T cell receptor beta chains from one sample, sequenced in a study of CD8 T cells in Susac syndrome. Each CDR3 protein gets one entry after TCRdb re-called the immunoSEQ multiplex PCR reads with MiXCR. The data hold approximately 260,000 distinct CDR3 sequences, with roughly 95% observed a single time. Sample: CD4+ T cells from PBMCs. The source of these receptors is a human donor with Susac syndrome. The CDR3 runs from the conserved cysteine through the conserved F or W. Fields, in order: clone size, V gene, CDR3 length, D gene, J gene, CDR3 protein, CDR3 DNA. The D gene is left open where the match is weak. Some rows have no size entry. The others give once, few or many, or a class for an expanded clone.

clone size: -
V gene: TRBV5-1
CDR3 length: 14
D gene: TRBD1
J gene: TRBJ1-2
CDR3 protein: CASSSGQNPYGYTF
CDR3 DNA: TGCGCCAGCAGCTCGGGACAGAACCCTTATGGCTACACCTTC

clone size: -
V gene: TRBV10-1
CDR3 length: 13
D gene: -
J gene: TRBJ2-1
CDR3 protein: CASSLKQGYEQFF
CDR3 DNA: TGCGCCAGCAGCCTTAAGCAGGGGTATGAGCAGTTCTTC

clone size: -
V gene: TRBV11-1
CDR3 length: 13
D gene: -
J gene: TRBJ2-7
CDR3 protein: CASTQGSYYEQYF
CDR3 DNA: TGTGCCAGCACCCAAGGGTCCTACTACGAGCAGTACTTC

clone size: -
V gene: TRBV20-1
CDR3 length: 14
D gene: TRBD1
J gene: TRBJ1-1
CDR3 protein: CSAPHFDRGTRAFF
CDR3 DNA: TGCAGTGCTCCGCACTTCGACAGGGGGACTCGAGCTTTCTTT

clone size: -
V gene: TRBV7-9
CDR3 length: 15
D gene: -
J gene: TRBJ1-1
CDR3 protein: CASSFPPNRAPAAFF
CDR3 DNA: TGTGCCAGCAGCTTTCCCCCGAACAGGGCCCCCGCAGCTTTCTTT

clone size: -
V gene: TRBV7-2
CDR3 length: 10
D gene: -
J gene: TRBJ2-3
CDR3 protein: CASLQDTQYF
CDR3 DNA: TGTGCCAGCTTGCAGGATACGCAGTATTTT

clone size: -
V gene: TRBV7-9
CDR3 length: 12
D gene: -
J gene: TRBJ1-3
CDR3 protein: CASSLAGNTIYF
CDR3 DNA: TGTGCCAGCAGCTTAGCTGGAAACACCATATATTTT

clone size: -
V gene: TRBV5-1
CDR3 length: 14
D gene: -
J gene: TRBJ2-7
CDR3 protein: CASSLVGTSYEQYF
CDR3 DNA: TGCGCCAGCAGCTTGGTCGGGACCTCCTACGAGCAGTACTTC

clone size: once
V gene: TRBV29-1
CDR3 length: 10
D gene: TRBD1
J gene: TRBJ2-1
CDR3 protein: CSVADREAFF
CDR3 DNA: TGCAGCGTTGCGGACAGGGAGGCGTTCTTC

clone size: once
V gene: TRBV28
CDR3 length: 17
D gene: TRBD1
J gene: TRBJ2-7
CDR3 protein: CATGGGTGDTFSYEQYF
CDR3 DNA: TGTGCCACCGGGGGTGGGACAGGGGATACCTTTTCCTACGAGCAGTACTTC

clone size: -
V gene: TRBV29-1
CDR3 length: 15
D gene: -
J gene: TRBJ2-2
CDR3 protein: CSVGLSEWQTGELFF
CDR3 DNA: TGCAGCGTTGGACTATCAGAATGGCAGACCGGGGAGCTGTTTTTT

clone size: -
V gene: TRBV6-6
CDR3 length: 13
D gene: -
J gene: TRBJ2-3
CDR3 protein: CASKQSGTDTQYF
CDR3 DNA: TGTGCCAGCAAGCAAAGCGGCACAGATACGCAGTATTTT

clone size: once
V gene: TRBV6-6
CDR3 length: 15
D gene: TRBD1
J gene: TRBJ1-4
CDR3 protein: CASSSDRDRDEKLFF
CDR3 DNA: TGTGCCAGCAGCTCCGACAGGGATCGTGATGAAAAACTGTTTTTT

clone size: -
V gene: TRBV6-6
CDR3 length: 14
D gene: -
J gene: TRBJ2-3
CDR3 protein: CASRPSGSTDTQYF
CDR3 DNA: TGTGCCAGCAGACCCAGCGGGAGCACAGATACGCAGTATTTT

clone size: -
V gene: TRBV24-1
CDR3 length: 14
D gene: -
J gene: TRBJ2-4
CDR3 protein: CATRRLDEENIQYF
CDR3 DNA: TGTGCCACCAGGAGACTAGACGAGGAGAACATTCAGTACTTC

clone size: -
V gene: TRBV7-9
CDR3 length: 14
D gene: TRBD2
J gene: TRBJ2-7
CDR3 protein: CASSYRLAGDEQYF
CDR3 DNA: TGTGCCAGCAGCTACCGACTAGCGGGAGACGAGCAGTACTTC

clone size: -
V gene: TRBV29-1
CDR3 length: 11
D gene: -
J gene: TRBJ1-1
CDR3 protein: CSVETNTEAFF
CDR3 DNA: TGCAGCGTTGAAACGAACACTGAAGCTTTCTTT

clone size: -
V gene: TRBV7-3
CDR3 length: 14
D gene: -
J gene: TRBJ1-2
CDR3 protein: CASSLEGQRGGYTF
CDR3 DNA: TGTGCCAGCAGCCTAGAGGGACAAAGAGGTGGCTACACCTTC

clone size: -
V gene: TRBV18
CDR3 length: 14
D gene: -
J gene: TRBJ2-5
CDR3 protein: CASSPNWRQETQYF
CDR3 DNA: TGTGCCAGCTCACCTAACTGGCGACAAGAGACCCAGTACTTC

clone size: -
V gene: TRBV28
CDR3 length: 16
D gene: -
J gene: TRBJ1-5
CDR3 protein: CASRLGTGYSNQPQHF
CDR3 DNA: TGTGCCAGCAGACTAGGGACGGGGTATAGCAATCAGCCCCAGCATTTT

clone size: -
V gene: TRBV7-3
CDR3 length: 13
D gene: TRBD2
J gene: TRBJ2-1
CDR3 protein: CASTSGSRNEQFF
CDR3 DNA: TGTGCCAGTACTAGCGGGAGTAGGAATGAGCAGTTCTTC

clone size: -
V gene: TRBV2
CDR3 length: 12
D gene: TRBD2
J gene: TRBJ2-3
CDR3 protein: CASSEGGRAQYF
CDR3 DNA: TGTGCCAGCAGTGAAGGCGGGAGGGCGCAGTATTTT

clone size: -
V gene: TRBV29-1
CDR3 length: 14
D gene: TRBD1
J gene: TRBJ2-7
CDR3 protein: CSAKGQGPTYEQYF
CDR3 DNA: TGCAGCGCCAAGGGACAGGGACCAACCTACGAGCAGTACTTC

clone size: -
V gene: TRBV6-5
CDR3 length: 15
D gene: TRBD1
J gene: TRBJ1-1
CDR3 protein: CASSLWDSLNTEAFF
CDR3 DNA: TGTGCCAGCAGTTTGTGGGACAGCTTGAACACTGAAGCTTTCTTT

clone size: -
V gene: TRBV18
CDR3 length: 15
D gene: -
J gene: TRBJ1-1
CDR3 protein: CASSPVGLVNTEAFF
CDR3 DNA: TGTGCCAGCTCACCGGTGGGACTGGTGAACACTGAAGCTTTCTTT

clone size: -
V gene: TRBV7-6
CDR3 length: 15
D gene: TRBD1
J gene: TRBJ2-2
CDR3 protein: CASSPRQGGDGELFF
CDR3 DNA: TGTGCCAGCAGCCCCCGACAGGGGGGTGACGGGGAGCTGTTTTTT

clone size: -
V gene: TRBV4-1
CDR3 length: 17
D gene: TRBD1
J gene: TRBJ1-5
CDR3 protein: CASSQGQGAGGNQPQHF
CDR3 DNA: TGCGCCAGCAGCCAAGGACAGGGGGCAGGAGGCAATCAGCCCCAGCATTTT

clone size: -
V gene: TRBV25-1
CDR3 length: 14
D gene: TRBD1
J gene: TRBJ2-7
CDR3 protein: CASRETGKDVEQYF
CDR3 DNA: TGTGCCAGCAGGGAGACAGGGAAGGACGTCGAGCAGTACTTC

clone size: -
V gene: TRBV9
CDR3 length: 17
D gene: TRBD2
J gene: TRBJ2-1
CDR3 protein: CASSPGGGTSGDNEQFF
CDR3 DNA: TGTGCCAGCAGCCCCGGGGGTGGGACTAGCGGTGACAATGAGCAGTTCTTC

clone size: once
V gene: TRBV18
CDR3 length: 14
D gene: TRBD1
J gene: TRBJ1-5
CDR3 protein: CASSRTGQGQPQHF
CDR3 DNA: TGTGCCAGCTCCAGGACAGGGCAGGGTCAGCCCCAGCATTTT

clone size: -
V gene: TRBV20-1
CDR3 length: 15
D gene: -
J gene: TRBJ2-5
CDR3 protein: CSARDYLRGEETQYF
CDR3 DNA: TGCAGTGCTAGAGATTACCTCCGGGGCGAAGAGACCCAGTACTTC

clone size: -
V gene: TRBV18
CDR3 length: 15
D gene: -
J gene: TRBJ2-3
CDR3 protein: CASSPIGAPTDTQYF
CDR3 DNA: TGTGCCAGCTCACCGATAGGAGCGCCCACAGATACGCAGTATTTT

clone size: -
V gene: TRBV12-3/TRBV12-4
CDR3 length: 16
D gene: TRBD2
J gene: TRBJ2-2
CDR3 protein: CASSSELAANTGELFF
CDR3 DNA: TGTGCCAGCAGTTCCGAACTAGCGGCCAACACCGGGGAGCTGTTTTTT

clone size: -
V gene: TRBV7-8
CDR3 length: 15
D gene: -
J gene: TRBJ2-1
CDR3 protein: CASSFQAYTYNEQFF
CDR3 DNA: TGTGCCAGCAGCTTCCAAGCATATACCTACAATGAGCAGTTCTTC

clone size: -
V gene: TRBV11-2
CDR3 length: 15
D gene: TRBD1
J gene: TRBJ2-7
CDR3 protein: CASSAGTGGEYEQYF
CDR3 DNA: TGTGCCAGCAGCGCCGGGACAGGGGGCGAGTACGAGCAGTACTTC

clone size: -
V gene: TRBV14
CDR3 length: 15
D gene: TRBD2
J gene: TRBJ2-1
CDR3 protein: CASSLGLARRNEQFF
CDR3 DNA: TGTGCCAGCAGCTTAGGACTAGCGCGGCGCAATGAGCAGTTCTTC

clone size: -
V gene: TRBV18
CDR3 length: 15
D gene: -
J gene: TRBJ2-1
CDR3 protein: CASSLAGTQYNEQFF
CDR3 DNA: TGTGCCAGCTCACTGGCCGGGACACAGTACAATGAGCAGTTCTTC

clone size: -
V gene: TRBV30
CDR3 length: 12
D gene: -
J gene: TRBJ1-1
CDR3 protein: CAWSVVGTEAFF
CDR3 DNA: TGTGCCTGGAGTGTAGTGGGGACTGAAGCTTTCTTT

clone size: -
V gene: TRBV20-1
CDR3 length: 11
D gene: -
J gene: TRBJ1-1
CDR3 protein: CSAWDTPRAFF
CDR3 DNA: TGCAGTGCTTGGGACACCCCCAGAGCTTTCTTT

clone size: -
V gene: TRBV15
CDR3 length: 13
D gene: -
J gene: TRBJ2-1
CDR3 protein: CATSRLKGVQQFF
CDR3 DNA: TGTGCCACCAGCAGACTTAAGGGGGTACAGCAGTTCTTC

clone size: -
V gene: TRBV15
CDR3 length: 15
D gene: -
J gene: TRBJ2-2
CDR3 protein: CATSRVGRGIGELFF
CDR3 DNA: TGTGCCACCAGCAGAGTGGGCCGGGGGATCGGGGAGCTGTTTTTT